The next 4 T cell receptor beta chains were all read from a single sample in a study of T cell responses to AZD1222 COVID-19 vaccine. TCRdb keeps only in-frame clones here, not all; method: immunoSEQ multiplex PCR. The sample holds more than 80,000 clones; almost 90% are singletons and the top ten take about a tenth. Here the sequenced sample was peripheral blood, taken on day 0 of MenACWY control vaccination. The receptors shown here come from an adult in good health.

CDR3 loop: CASTRGNTIYF. CDR3 DNA sequence: TGTGCCAGCACCCGGGGAAACACCATATATTTT. The rearrangement links TRBV12-3 or TRBV12-4 to TRBJ1-3, with D unclear. V shed 7 bases and J shed 4 bases, with 5 bases lying between them. The CDR3 totals 11 residues.

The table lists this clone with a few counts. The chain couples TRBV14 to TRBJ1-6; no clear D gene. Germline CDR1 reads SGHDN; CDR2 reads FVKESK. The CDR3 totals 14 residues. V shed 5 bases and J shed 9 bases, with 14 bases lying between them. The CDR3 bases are TGTGCCAGCAGCACGGGAGGGCCCCCTTCACCCCTCCACTTT. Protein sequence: CASSTGGPPSPLHF.

Here the CDR3 DNA reads TGTGCCATCAGGGGGACTAGCGGGGCCCCTGAGCAGTTCTTC. Translating it yields CAIRGTSGAPEQFF. The J gene is TRBJ2-1, the V gene TRBV10-3, with 13 bases that match TRBD2. The germline gives CDR1 ENHRY, CDR2 SYGVKD. Trimming at V came to 6 bases and at J to 9 bases, leaving 5 bases not matched to a gene. The CDR3 totals 14 residues.

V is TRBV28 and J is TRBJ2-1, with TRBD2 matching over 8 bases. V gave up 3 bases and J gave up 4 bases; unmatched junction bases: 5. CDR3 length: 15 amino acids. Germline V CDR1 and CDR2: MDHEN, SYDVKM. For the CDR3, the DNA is TGTGCCAGCAGTTTGGTAGCGGGGCCTTACAATGAGCAGTTCTTC. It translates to CASSLVAGPYNEQFF.